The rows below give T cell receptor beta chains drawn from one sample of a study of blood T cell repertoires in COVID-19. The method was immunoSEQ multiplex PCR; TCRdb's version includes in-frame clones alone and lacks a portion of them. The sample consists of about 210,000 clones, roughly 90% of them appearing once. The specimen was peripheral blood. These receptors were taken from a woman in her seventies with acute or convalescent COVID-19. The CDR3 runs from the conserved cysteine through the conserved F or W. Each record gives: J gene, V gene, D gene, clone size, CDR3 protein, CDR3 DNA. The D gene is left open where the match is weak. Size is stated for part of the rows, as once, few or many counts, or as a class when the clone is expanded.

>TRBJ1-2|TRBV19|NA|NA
CASSLRGSNYGYTF
TGTGCCAGTAGTCTCAGGGGAAGTAACTATGGCTACACCTTC
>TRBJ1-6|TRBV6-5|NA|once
CASSYGAYNSPLHF
TGTGCCAGCAGTTACGGGGCATATAATTCACCCCTCCACTTT
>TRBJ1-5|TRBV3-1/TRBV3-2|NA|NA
CASSHQGNQPQHF
TGTGCCAGCAGCCATCAGGGCAATCAGCCCCAGCATTTT
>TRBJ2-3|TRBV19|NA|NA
CASIGTRLDTQYF
TGTGCCAGTATCGGGACTCGTCTGGATACGCAGTATTTT
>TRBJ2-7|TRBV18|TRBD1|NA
CASSSGQELEQYF
TGTGCCAGCTCATCTGGACAGGAGCTCGAGCAGTACTTC
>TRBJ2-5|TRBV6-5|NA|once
CASQSVRQGGETQYF
TGTGCCAGTCAAAGCGTTAGACAGGGAGGCGAGACCCAGTACTTC
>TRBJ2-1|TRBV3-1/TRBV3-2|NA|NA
CASSQSTKPEQFF
TGTGCCAGCAGCCAGAGCACGAAACCTGAGCAGTTCTTC
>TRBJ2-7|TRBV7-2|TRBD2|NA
CASSLALAGPYEQYF
TGTGCCAGCAGCTTAGCCCTAGCGGGGCCCTACGAGCAGTACTTC
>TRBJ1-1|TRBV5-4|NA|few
CASSVELRSALTEAFF
TGTGCCAGCAGCGTGGAGTTAAGGAGTGCACTCACTGAAGCTTTCTTT
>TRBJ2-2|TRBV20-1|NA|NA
CSASGARAGELFF
TGCAGTGCTAGTGGGGCGCGGGCCGGGGAGCTGTTTTTT
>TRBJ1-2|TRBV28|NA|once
CASSPDSLYGYTF
TGTGCCAGCAGCCCGGACAGTCTCTATGGCTACACCTTC
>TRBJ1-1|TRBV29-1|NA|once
CSGNEPGEGAFF
TGCAGCGGCAACGAACCAGGGGAGGGAGCTTTCTTT
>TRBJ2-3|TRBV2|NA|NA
CASSAPPGDTQYF
TGTGCCAGCAGCGCCCCCCCAGGAGATACGCAGTATTTT
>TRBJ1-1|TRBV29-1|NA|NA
CSVEGTGTEAFF
TGCAGCGTTGAAGGGACGGGAACTGAAGCTTTCTTT